This T cell receptor (beta chain) came from a study of a mutant IDH1 vaccine in newly diagnosed glioma. Study in general: Earlier treatment was radiotherapy, temozolomide, or both, with most getting both.

The CDR3 contains 12 residues. Germline loops: CDR1 MNHEY, CDR2 SVGAGI. V shed 6 bases and J shed 11 bases, with 16 bases lying between them. The protocol was immunoSEQ multiplex PCR, while the TCRdb copy is restricted to in-frame clones and leaves out a portion. The sample consists of 55,000 to 65,000 clones, 75% of them appearing once. Concerning this clone: As yet, its antigen is unknown.

Time point defined: week 47, end of study. Vaccination used 300 ug of mutant IDH1 20-mer peptide per dose, with topical imiquimod. This TCR was recovered from a man in his forties or fifties with glioma. The chain is built from TRBV6-5 and TRBJ1-2; D might be TRBD1 (5 bases). The material was PBMCs, obtained from a glioma patient whose treatment included an IDH1 peptide vaccine. CDR3 sequence reads: CASSLGHGGYTF. CDR3 nucleotide sequence: TGTGCCAGCAGCCTAGGGCACGGGGGATACACCTTC.